What follows are 8 T cell receptor beta chains derived from one specimen sequenced in a study of T cell repertoires in cytomegalovirus infection. TCRdb reprocessed the reads via MiXCR and lists one record per CDR3 protein. The repertoire holds about 360,000 distinct CDR3 sequences, with 15% to 20% as singletons. Sequenced sample: PBMCs. These receptors were obtained from a human donor in good health (CMV status not recorded). Some clones in this sample may be carry-over from other donors' samples.

This clonotype was seen a handful of times. J is TRBJ2-3 and V is TRBV5-1, with TRBD1 matching over 8 bases. Trimming removed 5 bases from V and 2 bases from J; junction bases left unmatched: 7. This CDR3 has 15 residues. The germline V gene encodes CDR1 SGHRS and CDR2 YFSETQ. The chain's CDR3 is CASRSGQGSTDTQYF. The CDR3 nucleotides read TGCGCCAGCAGATCCGGACAGGGTTCCACAGATACGCAGTATTTT.

This clonotype was seen ten or more times. The J gene is TRBJ1-2, the V gene TRBV7-2; D may be TRBD1 (5 bases). Germline assignment: CDR1 SGHTA and CDR2 FQGNSA. V lost 5 bases to trimming and J lost 6 bases, with 13 bases between them. The CDR3 covers 13 residues. The DNA for the CDR3 is TGTGCCAGCAGCCCCAGGGTTCTCCATGGCTACACCTTC. Translated: CASSPRVLHGYTF.

This clonotype occurred a few times. The chain links TRBV19 to TRBJ2-2, with TRBD1 as a possible D gene (5 bases). The CDR3 is 16 amino acids. Germline values: CDR1 LNHDA, CDR2 SQIVND (reference sequence). The V end was cut by 3 bases, the J end by 1 base, with 12 bases between. In DNA, the CDR3 is TGTGCCAGTAGTATGATTAGGGGATGGAACACCGGGGAGCTGTTTTTT. This encodes CASSMIRGWNTGELFF.

This clonotype was seen many times. This chain links TRBV7-2 with TRBJ1-2; D is unresolved. Trimming took 2 bases from V and 5 from J, leaving 12 bases between them. Germline V gene data show CDR1 as SGHTA and CDR2 as FQGNSA. This CDR3 comprises 14 residues. The DNA for the CDR3 is TGTGCCAGCAGCTTATCGGACGGAGGATATGGCTACACCTTC. As protein: CASSLSDGGYGYTF.

This clonotype was picked up a small number of times. The rearrangement links TRBV7-6 to TRBJ2-3; D is perhaps TRBD1 or TRBD2 (6 bases each). Between the trimmed V and J ends, which lost 6 bases and 5 bases, there was a span of 18 bases. This CDR3 spans 15 amino acids. Germline V gene lookup returns CDR1 SGHVS and CDR2 FNYEAQ. CDR3 nucleotides: TGTGCCAGCAGTCAAGAAGGCCGGGGGCGAGATACGCAGTATTTT. Protein: CASSQEGRGRDTQYF.

This clonotype has just a few counts. The chain recombines TRBV11-2 with TRBJ2-5; D perhaps matches TRBD1 (5 bases). The germline V gene has CDR1 SGHAT and CDR2 FQNNGV. The V end was cut by 5 bases, the J end by 7 bases, with 20 bases between. The CDR3 spans 15 residues. The CDR3 bases are TGTGCCAGCAGCGGCGGACAAACCCTCGGGCCGACCCAGTACTTC. This encodes CASSGGQTLGPTQYF.

This clonotype was counted many times. The rearrangement uses TRBV7-6 and TRBJ1-3; no firm D call. Trimming left V 4 bases short and J 0 bases short, with 7 bases between. The CDR3 loop spans 14 amino acids. Germline assignment: CDR1 SGHVS and CDR2 FNYEAQ. The CDR3 loop is CASSYSVSGNTIYF. CDR3 nucleotides: TGTGCCAGCAGCTACTCGGTCTCTGGAAACACCATATATTTT.

This clonotype was recorded many times. The rearrangement links TRBV12-3 or TRBV12-4 to TRBJ1-5; D gene ambiguous. Trimming shortened V by 2 bases and J by 3 bases, and 8 bases separated the two germline ends. This CDR3 has 14 amino acids. The CDR3 loop is CASSLLRDNQPQHF. DNA of the CDR3: TGTGCCAGCAGTTTATTACGGGACAATCAGCCCCAGCATTTT.